This T cell receptor beta chain was observed in a study of shared clonotypes between healthy human individuals. Within Nashville, Tennessee resided all donors, each a Caucasian adult. Measured with immunoSEQ multiplex PCR; TCRdb has only the in-frame clones, and not every one. The table has about 2.4 million clones, roughly 93% seen once. With 5 bases removed from V and 2 bases from J, the gap between germline ends came to 13 bases. This CDR3 is 14 amino acids long. Germline CDR1 is SGHTA and CDR2 is FQGTGA. The receptor was isolated from a man aged 18 to 29 in good health. Some clones in this sample may be carry-over from other donors' samples. What was sequenced was naive CD4+ T cells from PBMCs. Subset in this sample: CD45RA+ positively selected. The chain is built from TRBV7-3 and TRBJ2-7; no definite D call. DNA of the CDR3: TGTGCCAGCAGCGTCGGTGTTGGCCCCTACGAGCAGTACTTC. Its translation is CASSVGVGPYEQYF.